The clone carrying this TCR beta chain was detected many times. What it binds is not known. The germline V gene has CDR1 MDHEN and CDR2 SYDVKM. There are 14 residues in the CDR3. The V gene lost 5 bases and the J gene lost 5 bases, with 13 bases spanning the gap. This entry belongs to a study of T cell repertoires in cytomegalovirus infection. In the study overall: CMV epitopes in the study were HLA-C-restricted (recently identified) and HLA-B-restricted (well studied). It can be stated that public TCR beta signatures indicated CMV infection as well as a matching HLA type.

TCRdb used MiXCR to reprocess the reads, holding one entry per CDR3 protein. The data contain over 250,000 distinct CDR3 sequences, around 20% of them singletons. General study results and limits: Carriage of CMV together with the relevant HLA was identifiable through cumulative public TCR beta family frequency.

The sequence derives from a human donor in good health (CMV status not recorded). Some clones in this sample may be carry-over from other donors' samples. The sample in question was cultured PBMCs, obtained from culture after CMV antigen stimulation. The rearrangement uses TRBV28 and TRBJ2-4; D gene uncertain. CDR3 nucleotides: TGTGCCAGCAGTCTCTTGGGGTTACAAAACATTCAGTACTTC. Protein product: CASSLLGLQNIQYF. The variable domain in full, completed from reference TRBV28 and TRBJ2-4, reads DVKVTQSSRYLVKRTGEKVFLECVQDMDHENMFWYRQDPGLGLRLIYFSYDVKMKEKGDIPEGYSVSREKKERFSLILESASTNQTSMYLCASSLLGLQNIQYFGAGTRLSVL.